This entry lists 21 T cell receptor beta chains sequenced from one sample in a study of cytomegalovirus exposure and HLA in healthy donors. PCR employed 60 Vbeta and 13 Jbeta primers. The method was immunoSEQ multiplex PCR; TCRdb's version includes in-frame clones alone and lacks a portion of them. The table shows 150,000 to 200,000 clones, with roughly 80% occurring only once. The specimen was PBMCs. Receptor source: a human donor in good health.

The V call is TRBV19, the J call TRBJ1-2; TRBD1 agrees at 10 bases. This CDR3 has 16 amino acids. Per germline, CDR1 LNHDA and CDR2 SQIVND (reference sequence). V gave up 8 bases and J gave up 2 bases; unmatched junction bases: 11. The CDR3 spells CASSQTPGQGNYGYTF. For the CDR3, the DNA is TGTGCCAGTTCTCAAACCCCGGGACAGGGGAACTATGGCTACACCTTC.

The CDR3 loop is CASRENNEQFF. CDR3 nucleotides: TGTGCCAGTAGGGAGAACAATGAGCAGTTCTTC. The rearrangement links TRBV19 to TRBJ2-1, with D uncertain. The CDR3 consists of 11 residues. Germline CDR1 reads LNHDA; CDR2 reads SQIVND (reference sequence). Trimming pared 6 bases from V and 5 bases from J, leaving 5 bases between. The whole variable domain, remainder taken from reference TRBV19 and TRBJ2-1, is DGGITQSPKYLFRKEGQNVTLSCEQNLNHDAMYWYRQDPGQGLRLIYYSQIVNDFQKGDIAEGYSVSREKKESFPLTVTSAQKNPTAFYLCASRENNEQFFGPGTRLTVL.

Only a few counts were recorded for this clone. The CDR3 sequence is CASIQQRGGRGNEQFF. In nucleotides, the CDR3 is TGTGCCAGCATCCAACAGAGGGGGGGGAGGGGTAATGAGCAGTTCTTC. The rearrangement links TRBV7-2 to TRBJ2-1; maybe TRBD2 (7 bases). This CDR3 comprises 16 residues. Trimming shortened V by 7 bases and J by 7 bases, and 23 bases separated the two germline ends. Germline V gene sequence: CDR1 SGHTA, CDR2 FQGNSA.

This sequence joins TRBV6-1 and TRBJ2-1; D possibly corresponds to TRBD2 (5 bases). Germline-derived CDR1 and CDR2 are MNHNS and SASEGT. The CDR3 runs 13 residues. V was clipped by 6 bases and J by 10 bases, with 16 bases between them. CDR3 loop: CASSRDRTGEQFF. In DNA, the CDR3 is TGTGCCAGCAGCCGAGACCGGACTGGGGAGCAGTTCTTC.

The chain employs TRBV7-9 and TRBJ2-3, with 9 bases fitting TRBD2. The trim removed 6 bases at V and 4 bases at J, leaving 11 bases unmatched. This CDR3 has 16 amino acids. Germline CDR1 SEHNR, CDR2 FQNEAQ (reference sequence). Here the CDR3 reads CASSPSPSGVADTQYF. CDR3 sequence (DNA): TGTGCCAGCAGTCCCTCGCCTAGCGGGGTTGCAGATACGCAGTATTTT.

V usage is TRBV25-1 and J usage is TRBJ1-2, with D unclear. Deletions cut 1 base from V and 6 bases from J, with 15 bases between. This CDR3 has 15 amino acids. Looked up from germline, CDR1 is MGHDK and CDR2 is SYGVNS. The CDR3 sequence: CASSESVRGSDGYTF. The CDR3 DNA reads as TGTGCCAGCAGTGAATCAGTACGGGGAAGTGATGGCTACACCTTC.

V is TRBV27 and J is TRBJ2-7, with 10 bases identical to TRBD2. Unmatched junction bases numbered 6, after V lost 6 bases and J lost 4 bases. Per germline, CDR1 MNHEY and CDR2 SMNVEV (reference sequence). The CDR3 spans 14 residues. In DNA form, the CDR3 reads TGTGCCAGCAGCTCCCTTAGCGGGGGGTACGAGCAGTACTTC. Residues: CASSSLSGGYEQYF.

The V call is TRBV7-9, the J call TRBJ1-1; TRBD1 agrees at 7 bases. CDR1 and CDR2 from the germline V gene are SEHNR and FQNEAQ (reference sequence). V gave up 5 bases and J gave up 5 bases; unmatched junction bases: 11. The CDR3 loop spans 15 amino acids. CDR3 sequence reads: CASSPRGRFVTEAFF. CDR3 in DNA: TGTGCCAGCAGCCCGAGGGGGCGCTTCGTAACTGAAGCTTTCTTT.

CDR3 coding DNA: TGTGCCAGCATGGCCTCAAGGAACACCGGGGAGCTGTTTTTT. It codes for CASMASRNTGELFF. The V and J genes are TRBV27 and TRBJ2-2; D ambiguous. V lost 7 bases and J 1 base, leaving 10 bases between the germline ends. Germline CDR1 and CDR2: MNHEY and SMNVEV (reference sequence). There are 14 residues in the CDR3.

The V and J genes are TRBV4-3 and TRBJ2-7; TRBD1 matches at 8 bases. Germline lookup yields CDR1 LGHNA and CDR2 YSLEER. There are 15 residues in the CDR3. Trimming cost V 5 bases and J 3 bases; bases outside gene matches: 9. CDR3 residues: CASSYYRTGIYEQYF. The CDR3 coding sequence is TGCGCCAGCAGCTATTATAGGACAGGGATCTACGAGCAGTACTTC.

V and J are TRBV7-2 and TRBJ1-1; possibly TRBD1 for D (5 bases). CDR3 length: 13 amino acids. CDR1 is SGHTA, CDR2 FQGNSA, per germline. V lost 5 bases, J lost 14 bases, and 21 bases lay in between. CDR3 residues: CASSPTDSSPAFF. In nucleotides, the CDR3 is TGTGCCAGCAGCCCAACCGACAGTTCCCCTGCCTTCTTT. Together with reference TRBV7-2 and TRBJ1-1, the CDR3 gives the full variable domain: GAGVSQSPSNKVTEKGKDVELRCDPISGHTALYWYRQSLGQGLEFLIYFQGNSAPDKSGLPSDRFSAERTGGSVSTLTIQRTQQEDSAVYLCASSPTDSSPAFFGQGTRLTVV.

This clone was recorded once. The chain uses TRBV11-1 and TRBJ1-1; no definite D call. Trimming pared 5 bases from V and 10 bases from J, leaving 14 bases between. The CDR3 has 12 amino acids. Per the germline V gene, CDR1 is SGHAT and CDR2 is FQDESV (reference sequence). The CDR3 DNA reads TGTGCCAGCAGCCTTCGAGACTACAGAGCTTTCTTT. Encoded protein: CASSLRDYRAFF.

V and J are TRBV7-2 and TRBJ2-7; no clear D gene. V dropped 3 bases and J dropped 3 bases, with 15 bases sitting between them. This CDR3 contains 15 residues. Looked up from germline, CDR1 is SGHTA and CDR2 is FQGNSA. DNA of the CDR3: TGTGCCAGCAGCTTGTCTTTCGAGTTCGTCTACGAGCAGTACTTC. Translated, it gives CASSLSFEFVYEQYF.

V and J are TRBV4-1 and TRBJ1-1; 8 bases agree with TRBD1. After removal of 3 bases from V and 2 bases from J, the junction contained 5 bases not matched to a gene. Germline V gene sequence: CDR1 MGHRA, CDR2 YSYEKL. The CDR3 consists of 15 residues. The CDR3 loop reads CASSHGGQGNTEAFF. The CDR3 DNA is TGCGCCAGCAGCCACGGAGGACAGGGAAACACTGAAGCTTTCTTT.

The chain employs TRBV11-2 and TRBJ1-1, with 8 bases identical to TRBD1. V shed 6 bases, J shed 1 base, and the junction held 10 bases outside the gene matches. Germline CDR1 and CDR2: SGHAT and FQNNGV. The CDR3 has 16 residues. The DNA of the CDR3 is TGTGCCAGCAGTTTCCTCACCGGGACAGGGAACACTGAAGCTTTCTTT. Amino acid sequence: CASSFLTGTGNTEAFF.

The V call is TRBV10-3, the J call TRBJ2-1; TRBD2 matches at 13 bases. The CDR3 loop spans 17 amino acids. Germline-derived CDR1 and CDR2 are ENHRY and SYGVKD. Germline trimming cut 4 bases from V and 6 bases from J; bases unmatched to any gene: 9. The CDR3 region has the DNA TGTGCCATCAGTGGCACTAGCGGGGGGGGCATTGGCAATGAGCAGTTCTTC. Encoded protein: CAISGTSGGGIGNEQFF.

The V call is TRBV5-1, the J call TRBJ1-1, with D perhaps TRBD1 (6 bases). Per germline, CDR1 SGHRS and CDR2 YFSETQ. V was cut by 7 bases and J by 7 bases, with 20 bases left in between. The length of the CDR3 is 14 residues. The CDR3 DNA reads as TGCGCCAGCTCCTCAAGTGGACAGCTTATTGAAGCTTTCTTT. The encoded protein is CASSSSGQLIEAFF.

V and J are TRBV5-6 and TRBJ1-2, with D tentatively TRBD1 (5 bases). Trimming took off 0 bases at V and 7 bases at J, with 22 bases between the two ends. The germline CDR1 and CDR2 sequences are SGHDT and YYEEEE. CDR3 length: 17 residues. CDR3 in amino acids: CASSLDVLRGSGGGYTF. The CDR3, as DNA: TGTGCCAGCAGCTTGGATGTTCTACGGGGGTCTGGAGGTGGCTACACCTTC. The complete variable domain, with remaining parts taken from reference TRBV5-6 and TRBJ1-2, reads DAGVTQSPTHLIKTRGQQVTLRCSPKSGHDTVSWYQQALGQGPQFIFQYYEEEERQRGNFPDRFSGHQFPNYSSELNVNALLLGDSALYLCASSLDVLRGSGGGYTFGSGTRLTVV.

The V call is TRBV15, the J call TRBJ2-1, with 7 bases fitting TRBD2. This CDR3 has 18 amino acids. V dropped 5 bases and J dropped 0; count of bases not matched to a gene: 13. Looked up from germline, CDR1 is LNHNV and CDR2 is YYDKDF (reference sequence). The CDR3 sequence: CATSSFGSSGSSYNEQFF. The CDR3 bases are TGTGCCACCAGCTCATTCGGCTCTAGCGGATCCTCCTACAATGAGCAGTTCTTC. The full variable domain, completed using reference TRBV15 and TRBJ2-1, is DAMVIQNPRYQVTQFGKPVTLSCSQTLNHNVMYWYQQKSSQAPKLLFHYYDKDFNNEADTPDNFQSRRPNTSFCFLDIRSPGLGDTAMYLCATSSFGSSGSSYNEQFFGPGTRLTVL.

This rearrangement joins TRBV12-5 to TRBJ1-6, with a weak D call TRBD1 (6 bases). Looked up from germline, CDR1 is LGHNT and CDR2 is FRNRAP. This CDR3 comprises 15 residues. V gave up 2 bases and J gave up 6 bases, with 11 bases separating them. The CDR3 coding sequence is TGTGCTAGTGGTTTGCTGACAGGTCCTAATTCACCCCTCCACTTT. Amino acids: CASGLLTGPNSPLHF.

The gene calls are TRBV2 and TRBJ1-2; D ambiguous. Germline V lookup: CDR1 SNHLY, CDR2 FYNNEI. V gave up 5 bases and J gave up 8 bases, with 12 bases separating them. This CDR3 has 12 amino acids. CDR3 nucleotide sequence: TGTGCCAGCAGTTTCAGGCTTGAAGGCTACACCTTC. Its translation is CASSFRLEGYTF.